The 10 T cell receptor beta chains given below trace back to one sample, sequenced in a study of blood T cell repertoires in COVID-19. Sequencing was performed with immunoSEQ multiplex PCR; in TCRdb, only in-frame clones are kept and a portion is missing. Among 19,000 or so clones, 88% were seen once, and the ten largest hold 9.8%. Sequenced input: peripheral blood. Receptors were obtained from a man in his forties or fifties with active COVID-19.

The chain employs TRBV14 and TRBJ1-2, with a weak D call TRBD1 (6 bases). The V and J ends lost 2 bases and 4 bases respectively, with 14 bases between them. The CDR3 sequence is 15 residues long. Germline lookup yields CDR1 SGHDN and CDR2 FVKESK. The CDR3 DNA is TGTGCCAGCAGCCAATACTCAGGGGTGCCCTATGGCTACACCTTC. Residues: CASSQYSGVPYGYTF.

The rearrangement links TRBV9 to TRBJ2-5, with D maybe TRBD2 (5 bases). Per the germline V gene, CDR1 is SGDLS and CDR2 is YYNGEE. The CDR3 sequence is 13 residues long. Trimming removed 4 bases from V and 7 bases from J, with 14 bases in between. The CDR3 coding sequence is TGTGCCAGCAGCCTCGAGCTTCGGGGGACCCAGTACTTC. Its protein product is CASSLELRGTQYF.

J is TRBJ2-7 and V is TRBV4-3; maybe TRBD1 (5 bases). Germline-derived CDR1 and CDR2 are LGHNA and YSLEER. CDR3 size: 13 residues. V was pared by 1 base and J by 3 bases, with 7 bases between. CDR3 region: CASSQGGSYEQYF. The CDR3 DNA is TGCGCCAGCAGCCAAGGGGGCAGCTACGAGCAGTACTTC.

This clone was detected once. The CDR3 reads CASSYRRHTEAFF. The CDR3 DNA reads TGTGCCAGCAGTTACAGGAGGCACACTGAAGCTTTCTTT. The chain recombines TRBV6-2 or TRBV6-3 with TRBJ1-1; D gene unclear. The CDR3 is 13 residues long. Germline V CDR1 and CDR2: MNHEY, SVGEGT. Trimming took off 2 bases at V and 3 bases at J, with 7 bases between the two ends.

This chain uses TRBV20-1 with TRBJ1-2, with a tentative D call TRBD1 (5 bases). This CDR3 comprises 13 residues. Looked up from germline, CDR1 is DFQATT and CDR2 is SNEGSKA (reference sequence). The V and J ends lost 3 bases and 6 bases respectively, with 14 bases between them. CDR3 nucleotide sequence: TGCAGTGCTAGTTCCAGGGCTAGGGATGGCTACACCTTC. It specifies CSASSRARDGYTF.

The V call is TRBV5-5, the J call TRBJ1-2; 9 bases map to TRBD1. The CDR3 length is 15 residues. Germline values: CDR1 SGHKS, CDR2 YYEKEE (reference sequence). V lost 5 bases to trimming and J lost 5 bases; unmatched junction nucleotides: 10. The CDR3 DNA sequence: TGTGCCAGCAGACCAGGGACAGGGAGTACGTATGGCTACACCTTC. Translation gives CASRPGTGSTYGYTF.

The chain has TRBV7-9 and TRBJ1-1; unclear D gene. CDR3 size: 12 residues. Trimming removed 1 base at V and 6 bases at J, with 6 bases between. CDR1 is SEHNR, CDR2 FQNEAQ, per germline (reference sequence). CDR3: CASSLGGAEAFF. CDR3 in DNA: TGTGCCAGCAGCTTAGGAGGCGCTGAAGCTTTCTTT.

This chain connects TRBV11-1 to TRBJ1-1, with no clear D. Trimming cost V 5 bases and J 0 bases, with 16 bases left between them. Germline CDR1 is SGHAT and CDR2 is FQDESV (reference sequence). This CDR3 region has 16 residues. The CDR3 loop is CASSHGETSMNTEAFF. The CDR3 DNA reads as TGTGCCAGCAGCCACGGTGAGACATCCATGAACACTGAAGCTTTCTTT.

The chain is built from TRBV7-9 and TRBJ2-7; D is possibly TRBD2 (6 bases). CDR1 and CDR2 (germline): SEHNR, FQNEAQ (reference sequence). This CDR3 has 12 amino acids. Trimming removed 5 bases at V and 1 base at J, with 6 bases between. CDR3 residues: CASSRGSYEQYF. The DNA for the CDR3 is TGTGCCAGCAGCCGGGGGTCCTACGAGCAGTACTTC.

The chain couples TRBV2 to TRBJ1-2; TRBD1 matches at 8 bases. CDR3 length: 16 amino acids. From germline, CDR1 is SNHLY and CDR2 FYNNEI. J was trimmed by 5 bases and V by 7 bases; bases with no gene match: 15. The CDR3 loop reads CASIQDRALLWYGYTF. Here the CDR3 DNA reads TGTGCCAGCATTCAGGACAGGGCCCTTCTTTGGTATGGCTACACCTTC.